This TCR beta chain derives from a study of CD8 T cells in Susac syndrome. The CDR3 length is 13 residues. Trimming took 2 bases from V and 7 from J, leaving 9 bases between them. CDR1 SGHKS and CDR2 YYEKEE come from the germline V gene (reference sequence). Random hexamers served to reverse transcribe roughly 0.5 to 1 ug RNA. TCRdb passed the immunoSEQ multiplex PCR reads through MiXCR, listing each CDR3 protein once. The sample comprises about 120,000 distinct CDR3 sequences, around 94% of which are singletons, and more than 0.09% rests with the top ten. The sequencing sample was made of CD4+ T cells from PBMCs. The clonotype comes from a human donor in good health. The J gene is TRBJ2-2, the V gene TRBV5-5, with TRBD2 as a possible D gene (5 bases). CDR3 DNA sequence: TGTGCCAGCAGCTTCGGGATAGTCGGGGAGCTGTTTTTT. Translation: CASSFGIVGELFF.